This T cell receptor (beta chain) was documented in a study of spatial heterogeneity in lung cancer. Study-level background: A consistent excess of beta-chain over alpha-chain sequences was detected.

Each TCR cDNA molecule carried a unique molecular identifier. TCRdb itself ran the 5' RACE reads through MiXCR, one entry per CDR3 protein. Seen here are about 36,000 distinct CDR3 sequences, around 5.2% observed once, and the top ten hold 25% to 30%. The time point: sample taken at primary tumor resection. The sequenced material consisted of unsorted whole RNA from tumor, nontumor lung or frozen PBMC. The 65 or so donors had untreated early-stage non-small cell lung cancer. The CDR3 is 13 residues long. Germline-derived CDR1 and CDR2 are MDHEN and SYDVKM. Trimming pared 6 bases from V and 2 bases from J, leaving 11 bases between.

The TCR comes from a female donor with early-stage non-small cell lung cancer. This specimen consisted of PBMCs, obtained at surgery. The V and J genes are TRBV28 and TRBJ2-7, with D uncertain. The CDR3 DNA follows: TGTGCCAGCAGCACAATAATCACCTACGAGCAGTACTTC. Protein sequence: CASSTIITYEQYF.